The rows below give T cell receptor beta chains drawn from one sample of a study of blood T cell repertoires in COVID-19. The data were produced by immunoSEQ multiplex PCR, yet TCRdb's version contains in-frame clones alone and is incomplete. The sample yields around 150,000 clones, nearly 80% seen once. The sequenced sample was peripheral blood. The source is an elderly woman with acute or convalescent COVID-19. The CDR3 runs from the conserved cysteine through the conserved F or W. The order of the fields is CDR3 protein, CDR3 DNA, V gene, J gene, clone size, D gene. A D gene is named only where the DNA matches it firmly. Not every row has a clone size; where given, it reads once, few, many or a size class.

CASSQGGATHGEKLFF,TGCGCCAGCAGCCAAGGCGGAGCCACTCACGGGGAAAAACTGTTTTTT,TRBV4-1,TRBJ1-4,few,-
CASSLGWRGEAFF,TGCGCCAGCAGCTTGGGGTGGCGGGGTGAAGCTTTCTTT,TRBV5-1,TRBJ1-1,few,-
CASGGTINTEAFF,TGTGCCAGCGGCGGGACCATAAACACTGAAGCTTTCTTT,TRBV6-5,TRBJ1-1,-,-
CASSTGQDQPQHF,TGTGCCAGCTCCACGGGACAGGATCAGCCCCAGCATTTT,TRBV18,TRBJ1-5,-,TRBD1
CASSLPGASTNEKLFF,TGTGCCAGCAGCCTGCCTGGAGCGTCAACTAATGAAAAACTGTTTTTT,TRBV5-4,TRBJ1-4,-,-
CAWIGRLVRTEAFF,TGTGCCTGGATTGGGAGACTGGTGCGCACTGAAGCTTTCTTT,TRBV30,TRBJ1-1,once,-
CASSHGTSETQYF,TGTGCCAGCAGCCACGGGACTAGTGAGACCCAGTACTTC,TRBV3-1/TRBV3-2,TRBJ2-5,-,TRBD2
CSVEATGTDTQYF,TGCAGCGTTGAAGCCACAGGCACAGATACGCAGTATTTT,TRBV29-1,TRBJ2-3,-,-
CATSSFLEPYNEQFF,TGTGCCACCAGCAGTTTCCTCGAGCCTTACAATGAGCAGTTCTTC,TRBV15,TRBJ2-1,-,-
CASSYAGRGEKLFF,TGTGCCAGCAGTTACGCGGGGCGTGGTGAAAAACTGTTTTTT,TRBV6-6,TRBJ1-4,-,-
CASSIVAGAKETQYF,TGTGCCAGTAGTATTGTGGCAGGCGCTAAGGAGACCCAGTACTTC,TRBV19,TRBJ2-5,once,-
CAISELARQPQHF,TGTGCCATCAGTGAGTTAGCCCGCCAGCCCCAGCATTTT,TRBV10-3,TRBJ1-5,-,-
CATSDPRGTSNEQFF,TGTGCCACCAGCGATCCCCGAGGCACTAGTAACGAGCAGTTCTTC,TRBV24-1,TRBJ2-1,once,-
CASSLKASGGALSSYEQYF,TGTGCCAGCAGCTTAAAGGCTAGCGGGGGGGCGTTAAGCTCCTACGAGCAGTACTTC,TRBV11-2,TRBJ2-7,-,TRBD2
CASRGGGNIQYF,TGTGCCAGCAGGGGCGGGGGAAACATTCAGTACTTC,TRBV28,TRBJ2-4,-,TRBD2
CASSSMTGRYQPQHF,TGTGCCAGTAGTTCTATGACAGGGAGGTATCAGCCCCAGCATTTT,TRBV19,TRBJ1-5,-,TRBD1
CAISRDRTTSDEQFF,TGTGCCATCAGCCGGGACAGGACCACTTCGGATGAGCAGTTCTTC,TRBV10-3,TRBJ2-1,-,TRBD1
CASSVGSGNTIYF,TGTGCCAGCAGTGTCGGCTCTGGAAACACCATATATTTT,TRBV2,TRBJ1-3,once,-
CASSQPPRQKGGYSSYNSPLHF,TGCGCCAGCAGTCAACCTCCGCGGCAGAAAGGAGGTTATAGCTCCTATAATTCACCCCTCCACTTT,TRBV23-1,TRBJ1-6,-,-
CASSDAIGSAADQPLHF,TGTGCCAGCAGTGACGCTATCGGGTCGGCAGCGGATCAACCCCTCCACTTT,TRBV6-1,TRBJ1-6,-,-
CASSERQSSYNSPLHF,TGCGCCAGCAGTGAGAGACAGAGCTCCTATAATTCACCCCTCCACTTT,TRBV10-2,TRBJ1-6,-,-
CAAGGHIRTDTQYF,TGCGCCGCGGGGGGGCACATCCGCACAGATACGCAGTATTTT,TRBV29-1,TRBJ2-3,few,TRBD2
CASSQVASGLYEQYF,TGTGCCAGCAGCCAAGTGGCTAGCGGGCTTTACGAGCAGTACTTC,TRBV3-1/TRBV3-2,TRBJ2-7,once,TRBD2
CASSPSPLRGAGNTIYF,TGTGCCAGCTCACCAAGTCCTCTCAGGGGAGCAGGAAACACCATATATTTT,TRBV18,TRBJ1-3,-,-
CASGLYRVDTGELFF,TGTGCTAGTGGTTTGTACAGGGTGGACACCGGGGAGCTGTTTTTT,TRBV12-5,TRBJ2-2,-,-
CASMGQRLMIYGYTF,TGTGCCAGCATGGGACAGCGGTTGATGATCTATGGCTACACCTTC,TRBV6-5,TRBJ1-2,few,TRBD1
CAWNREVNEQFF,TGTGCCTGGAATCGGGAGGTTAATGAGCAGTTCTTC,TRBV30,TRBJ2-1,-,TRBD2
CASSFGGNSPLHF,TGTGCCAGCAGTTTCGGGGGGAATTCACCCCTCCACTTT,TRBV12-3/TRBV12-4,TRBJ1-6,few,-
CASSLSGGEYGYTF,TGTGCCAGCAGTCTTTCAGGGGGAGAGTATGGCTACACCTTC,TRBV6-6,TRBJ1-2,-,TRBD1
CASSPPGLAGGNEQFF,TGTGCCAGCTCACCACCGGGACTAGCGGGAGGCAATGAGCAGTTCTTC,TRBV18,TRBJ2-1,-,TRBD2
CASSLEGASGNYNEQFF,TGTGCCAGCAGCTTGGAGGGAGCTTCGGGAAATTACAATGAGCAGTTCTTC,TRBV5-4,TRBJ2-1,-,-
CASSTSGSFYNEQFF,TGTGCCAGCAGTACTAGCGGGAGTTTCTACAATGAGCAGTTCTTC,TRBV28,TRBJ2-1,-,TRBD2
CASSSGVLYGYTF,TGTGCCAGCAGCTCGGGGGTCTTATATGGCTACACCTTC,TRBV5-5,TRBJ1-2,-,-
CASSPPIRVEETQYF,TGTGCCAGCAGCCCCCCGATCAGGGTTGAAGAGACCCAGTACTTC,TRBV7-9,TRBJ2-5,-,-
CASSPTPTRSLEVFF,TGTGCCAGCAGCCCCACTCCGACTAGAAGCCTGGAGGTGTTCTTC,TRBV9,TRBJ2-1,-,-
CASSREGNTIYF,TGTGCCAGCAGCCGAGAAGGAAACACCATATATTTT,TRBV11-2,TRBJ1-3,-,-
CASSLDGVSGNTIYF,TGTGCCAGCAGCTTAGACGGGGTATCTGGAAACACCATATATTTT,TRBV7-9,TRBJ1-3,-,-
CASSTPGRRASPLHF,TGTGCCAGCAGTACACCGGGAAGACGGGCTTCACCCCTCCACTTT,TRBV6-2/TRBV6-3,TRBJ1-6,-,-
CASSQDGRGRANEKLFF,TGTGCCAGCAGCCAGGATGGGAGAGGCAGAGCTAATGAAAAACTGTTTTTT,TRBV3-1/TRBV3-2,TRBJ1-4,-,-
CASERDRGTDTQYF,TGTGCCAGCGAACGGGACAGGGGGACAGATACGCAGTATTTT,TRBV2,TRBJ2-3,-,TRBD1
CASENGGTDTQYF,TGTGCCAGCGAGAACGGAGGAACAGATACGCAGTATTTT,TRBV6-6,TRBJ2-3,-,-
CASSPRQGSTDTQYF,TGTGCCAGCAGCCCCCGACAGGGGAGCACAGATACGCAGTATTTT,TRBV11-1,TRBJ2-3,-,TRBD1
CASGTSVTYNEQFF,TGTGCCAGCGGGACTAGCGTAACCTACAATGAGCAGTTCTTC,TRBV28,TRBJ2-1,few,TRBD2
CASSAGRDNEQFF,TGTGCCAGCAGTGCCGGGAGGGACAATGAGCAGTTCTTC,TRBV6-4,TRBJ2-1,-,TRBD2
CASSPAGALTEAFF,TGTGCCAGCTCACCGGCGGGGGCGCTCACTGAAGCTTTCTTT,TRBV18,TRBJ1-1,-,-